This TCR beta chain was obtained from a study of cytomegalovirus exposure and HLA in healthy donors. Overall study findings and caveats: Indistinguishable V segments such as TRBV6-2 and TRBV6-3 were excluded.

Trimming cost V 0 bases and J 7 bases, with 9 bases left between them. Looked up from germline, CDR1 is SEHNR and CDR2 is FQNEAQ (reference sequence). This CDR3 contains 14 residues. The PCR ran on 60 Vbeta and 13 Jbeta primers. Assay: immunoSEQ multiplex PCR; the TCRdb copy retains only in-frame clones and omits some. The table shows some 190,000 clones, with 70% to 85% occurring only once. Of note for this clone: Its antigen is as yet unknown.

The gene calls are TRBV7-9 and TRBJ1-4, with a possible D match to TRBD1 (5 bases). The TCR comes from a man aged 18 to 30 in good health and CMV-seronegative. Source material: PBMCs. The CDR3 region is CASSLAQGGEKLFF. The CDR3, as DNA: TGTGCCAGCAGCTTAGCGCAGGGAGGTGAAAAACTGTTTTTT.